The 10 T cell receptor beta chains in this list originate from one sample, sequenced in a study of blood T cell repertoires in COVID-19. Produced via immunoSEQ multiplex PCR; TCRdb's table is partial and in-frame only. Of under 250,000 clones in the sample, nearly 90% were seen once. Input material: PBMCs or T cells enriched from blood (not recorded which). These receptors all come from a woman aged 30 to 39 with acute COVID-19.

This chain uses TRBV6-9 with TRBJ1-2; 10 bases are a match to TRBD1. CDR1 and CDR2 from the germline V gene are MNHGY and SVAAGI. After removal of 9 bases from V and 3 bases from J, the junction contained 10 bases not matched to a gene. This CDR3 is 15 amino acids long. DNA for the CDR3: TGTGCCAGTCCCCCCCGACAGGGGGCCTACTATGGCTACACCTTC. This translates into CASPPRQGAYYGYTF.

This chain connects TRBV7-8 to TRBJ2-3; 8 positions match TRBD2. Per germline, CDR1 SGHVS and CDR2 FQNEAQ. Trimming at V came to 5 bases and at J to 5 bases, leaving 12 bases not matched to a gene. The CDR3 runs 16 residues. The CDR3 sequence is CASSPLGRGAVDTQYF. The CDR3 DNA follows: TGTGCCAGCAGCCCCCTGGGGCGGGGGGCTGTAGATACGCAGTATTTT.

The rearrangement uses TRBV7-8 and TRBJ2-7, with 9 bases lining up with TRBD1. Germline V lookup: CDR1 SGHVS, CDR2 FQNEAQ. The trim removed 4 bases at V and 9 bases at J, leaving 13 bases unmatched. The CDR3 extends over 15 amino acids. The CDR3 loop reads CASSSWTGERLVQYF. As DNA, the CDR3 is TGTGCCAGCAGCTCCTGGACAGGGGAGAGGTTGGTGCAGTACTTC.

This chain links TRBV6-5 with TRBJ2-2, with 7 nucleotides matching TRBD1. The CDR3 consists of 15 residues. V shed 5 bases, J shed 1 base, and the junction held 4 bases outside the gene matches. Germline V gene lookup returns CDR1 MNHEY and CDR2 SVGAGI. CDR3 residues: CASSPRQGNTGELFF. CDR3 sequence (DNA): TGTGCCAGCAGTCCTCGACAGGGGAACACCGGGGAGCTGTTTTTT.

The genes are TRBV7-2 and TRBJ2-7; 10 positions agree with TRBD2. This CDR3 has 14 residues. Losses at the gene ends were 5 bases for V and 2 bases for J; bases not matched to a gene: 3. Per germline, CDR1 SGHTA and CDR2 FQGNSA. The CDR3 region has the DNA TGTGCCAGCAGCCCAGGGACTAGCGCCTACGAGCAGTACTTC. Protein product: CASSPGTSAYEQYF.

The V call is TRBV29-1, the J call TRBJ2-1, with D possibly being TRBD2 (6 bases). The CDR3 loop spans 14 amino acids. Germline V CDR1 and CDR2: SQVTM, ANQGSEA. V dropped 7 bases and J dropped 2 bases, with 15 bases sitting between them. In DNA form, the CDR3 reads TGCAGCGGCCGACCCGGGGGACCCTACAATGAGCAGTTCTTC. Translation gives CSGRPGGPYNEQFF.

The rearrangement joins TRBV9 to TRBJ2-1, with 12 nucleotides matching TRBD2. CDR3 length equals 16 residues. CDR1 is SGDLS, CDR2 YYNGEE, per germline. The J segment lost 2 bases and the V segment lost 4 bases, leaving 4 bases of the junction unmatched. The CDR3 region is CASSPSSGGAYNEQFF. The CDR3 DNA sequence: TGTGCCAGCAGCCCCTCTAGCGGGGGGGCCTACAATGAGCAGTTCTTC.

J is TRBJ2-2 and V is TRBV9, with 9 bases fitting TRBD1. Germline CDR1 and CDR2: SGDLS and YYNGEE. With 4 bases clipped from V and 4 bases from J, the junction kept 8 bases outside the gene matches. The CDR3 is 16 amino acids. Here the CDR3 reads CASSTGTGKGTGELFF. CDR3 in DNA: TGTGCCAGCAGCACCGGGACAGGGAAGGGCACCGGGGAGCTGTTTTTT.

This chain joins TRBV9 and TRBJ1-1, with D maybe TRBD1 (6 bases). In germline, CDR1 is SGDLS, CDR2 YYNGEE. Between the trimmed V and J ends, which lost 4 bases and 4 bases, there was a span of 11 bases. The CDR3 is 13 residues long. The CDR3 DNA follows: TGTGCCAGCAGCAAAGGGGGGGGCACTGAAGCTTTCTTT. It specifies CASSKGGGTEAFF.

This chain links TRBV5-1 with TRBJ2-7; perhaps TRBD1 as D (5 bases). Trimming pared 4 bases from V and 6 bases from J, leaving 8 bases between. Germline V lookup: CDR1 SGHRS, CDR2 YFSETQ. This CDR3 is built from 11 residues. The CDR3, as DNA: TGCGCCAGCAGCAGGGGTGGCGAGCAGTACTTC. It translates to CASSRGGEQYF. The complete variable domain, with remaining parts taken from reference TRBV5-1 and TRBJ2-7, reads KAGVTQTPRYLIKTRGQQVTLSCSPISGHRSVSWYQQTPGQGLQFLFEYFSETQRNKGNFPGRFSGRQFSNSRSEMNVSTLELGDSALYLCASSRGGEQYFGPGTRLTVT.